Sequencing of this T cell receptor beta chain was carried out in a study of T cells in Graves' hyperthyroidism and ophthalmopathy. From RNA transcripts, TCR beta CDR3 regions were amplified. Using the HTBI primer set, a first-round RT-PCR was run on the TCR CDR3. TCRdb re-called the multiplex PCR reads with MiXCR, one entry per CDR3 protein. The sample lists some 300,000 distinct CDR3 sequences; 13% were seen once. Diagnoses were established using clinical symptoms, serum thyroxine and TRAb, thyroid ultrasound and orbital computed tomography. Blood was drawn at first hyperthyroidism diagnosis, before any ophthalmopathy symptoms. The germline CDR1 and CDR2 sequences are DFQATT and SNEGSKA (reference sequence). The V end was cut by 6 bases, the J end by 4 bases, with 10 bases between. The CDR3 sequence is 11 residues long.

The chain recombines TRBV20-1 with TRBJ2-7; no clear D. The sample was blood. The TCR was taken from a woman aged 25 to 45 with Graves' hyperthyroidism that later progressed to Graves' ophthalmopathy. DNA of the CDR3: TGCAGTGCGAGCGAGGTGTACGAGCAGTACTTC. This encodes CSASEVYEQYF.